Listed below are T cell receptor beta chains from one sample, sequenced in a study of cytomegalovirus exposure and HLA in healthy donors. Profiling relied on immunoSEQ multiplex PCR, and the TCRdb table lists in-frame clones only, not all of them. The table lists over 50,000 clones, under 85% of them singletons, with 51% in the top ten. Sequenced material: PBMCs. These receptors all stem from a man aged 50 to 59 in good health and CMV-seropositive. Both conserved end residues are part of each CDR3. A D gene is named only where the DNA matches it firmly. Clone size is given for some rows only: seen once, a few or many times, or a class if the clone is expanded.

D gene	V gene	J gene	clone size	CDR3 protein	CDR3 DNA
-	TRBV9	TRBJ2-7	few	CASRSQGPSYSEQYF	TGTGCAAGCCGCTCCCAGGGGCCCAGCTACTCCGAGCAGTACTTC
-	TRBV7-9	TRBJ1-2	once	CSSRLQGDYGYTF	TGTTCCAGCCGACTACAGGGTGACTATGGCTACACCTTC
-	TRBV4-3	TRBJ1-2	-	CASSQDRSGRGNYGYTF	TGCGCCAGCAGCCAAGATAGGTCCGGCAGGGGCAACTATGGCTACACCTTC
TRBD1	TRBV5-5	TRBJ1-5	few	CASSLEVGQGIGQPQHF	TGTGCCAGCAGCTTGGAGGTGGGACAGGGAATAGGTCAGCCCCAGCATTTT
-	TRBV27	TRBJ1-1	-	CASRSLSAGTEAFF	TGTGCCAGCAGGTCGCTAAGTGCGGGCACTGAAGCTTTCTTT
-	TRBV5-1	TRBJ2-6	-	CASSYLTGPSGANVLTF	TGCGCCAGCAGCTATCTCACAGGGCCCTCTGGGGCCAACGTCCTGACTTTC
TRBD2	TRBV5-5	TRBJ2-1	large	CASSSTSGRPGFANEQFF	TGTGCCAGCAGCTCGACTAGCGGGAGGCCAGGCTTTGCCAATGAGCAGTTCTTC
TRBD1	TRBV4-1	TRBJ2-7	-	CASSPPSTGDEQYF	TGCGCCAGCAGCCCGCCCTCAACAGGGGACGAGCAGTACTTC
TRBD2	TRBV2	TRBJ2-7	once	CAILAGYEQYF	TGTGCTATACTAGCGGGCTACGAGCAGTACTTC
-	TRBV28	TRBJ1-2	-	CATSPGTSRYGYTF	TGTGCCACCTCACCCGGGACTTCCCGATATGGCTACACCTTC
TRBD1	TRBV5-1	TRBJ1-5	-	CASSLVGGANQPQHF	TGCGCCAGCAGCTTGGTAGGGGGCGCGAATCAGCCCCAGCATTTT
-	TRBV4-1	TRBJ2-7	-	CASSQEGAWGKGAYEQYF	TGCGCCAGCAGCCAAGAAGGGGCCTGGGGGAAGGGGGCCTACGAGCAGTACTTC
TRBD2	TRBV9	TRBJ2-7	-	CASSVVGTSAEQYF	TGTGCCAGCAGCGTAGTTGGGACTAGCGCGGAGCAGTACTTC
-	TRBV29-1	TRBJ2-1	-	CSVDGVATQFF	TGCAGCGTTGATGGGGTAGCGACGCAGTTCTTC
-	TRBV5-6	TRBJ2-7	-	CASREQDSLFEQYF	TGTGCCAGCAGGGAGCAGGACAGTCTCTTTGAGCAGTACTTC
TRBD2	TRBV6-1	TRBJ2-3	-	CASSWTSGNTDTQYF	TGTGCCAGCAGTTGGACTAGCGGGAACACAGATACGCAGTATTTT
-	TRBV12-5	TRBJ1-1	-	CASGNDIGRNTEAFF	TGTGCTAGTGGCAACGACATCGGGAGAAACACTGAAGCTTTCTTT
TRBD2	TRBV18	TRBJ2-7	few	CASSPQTSGGTYEQYF	TGTGCCAGCTCGCCTCAAACTAGCGGGGGTACATACGAGCAGTACTTC
-	TRBV5-1	TRBJ2-5	-	CASSLSESQETQYF	TGCGCCAGCAGCTTGTCTGAGTCGCAAGAGACCCAGTACTTC
-	TRBV19	TRBJ1-3	many	CASSILVGANIYF	TGTGCCAGTAGTATCCTAGTCGGAGCCAACATATATTTT
-	TRBV5-5	TRBJ1-1	-	CASSLSVGVNTEAFF	TGTGCCAGCAGCTTGTCGGTAGGGGTGAACACTGAAGCTTTCTTT
TRBD1	TRBV6-5	TRBJ2-1	-	CASSYSWTGIYNEQFF	TGTGCCAGCAGTTACTCTTGGACAGGGATCTACAATGAGCAGTTCTTC
-	TRBV4-3	TRBJ1-2	-	CASSQQVANYGYTF	TGCGCCAGCAGCCAACAGGTAGCTAACTATGGCTACACCTTC
-	TRBV5-5	TRBJ2-7	-	CASSSRDTESYEQYF	TGTGCCAGCAGCTCGAGGGACACGGAATCCTACGAGCAGTACTTC
TRBD1	TRBV2	TRBJ1-6	-	CASKLTGGNNSPLHF	TGTGCCAGCAAGTTGACAGGGGGGAATAATTCACCCCTCCACTTT
-	TRBV30	TRBJ1-1	few	CAWTLGGNTEAFF	TGTGCCTGGACCCTGGGGGGGAACACTGAAGCTTTCTTT
TRBD2	TRBV7-9	TRBJ2-7	-	CSSSLAGGQEQYF	TGTTCCAGCAGTCTAGCGGGGGGCCAGGAGCAGTACTTC
-	TRBV7-9	TRBJ2-1	-	CASSLAQGSYNEQFF	TGTGCCAGCAGCTTAGCACAGGGTTCCTACAATGAGCAGTTCTTC
-	TRBV15	TRBJ2-1	-	CATSSRGLVNEQFF	TGTGCCACCAGCAGCAGGGGTTTGGTGAATGAGCAGTTCTTC
TRBD1	TRBV7-2	TRBJ1-2	-	CASSPGSTGWGYTF	TGTGCCAGCAGCCCGGGCTCGACAGGGTGGGGCTACACCTTC
-	TRBV2	TRBJ1-1	-	CASSYDRDLLNTEAFF	TGTGCCAGCAGTTACGACCGGGATCTCCTCAACACTGAAGCTTTCTTT
TRBD2	TRBV5-4	TRBJ2-3	-	CASSLAGAPDTQYF	TGTGCCAGCAGCCTAGCGGGGGCTCCCGATACGCAGTATTTT
-	TRBV7-9	TRBJ2-7	-	CSSSLGDREQYF	TGTTCCAGCAGCTTAGGAGATAGAGAGCAGTACTTC
-	TRBV7-8	TRBJ2-7	-	CASRPYRTYEQYF	TGTGCCAGCAGACCCTACAGAACCTACGAGCAGTACTTC
-	TRBV7-9	TRBJ1-6	-	CAAGKNNSPLHF	TGTGCGGCAGGGAAGAATAATTCACCCCTCCACTTT
-	TRBV21-1	TRBJ2-5	-	CASSKFERTSGRVGRETQYF	TGTGCCAGCAGCAAATTCGAAAGGACTAGCGGGAGGGTAGGGCGAGAGACCCAGTACTTC
-	TRBV19	TRBJ1-5	-	CASSLQTAQPQHF	TGTGCCAGTAGTCTGCAGACAGCTCAGCCCCAGCATTTT
-	TRBV6-1	TRBJ1-5	-	CASREYTGNQPQHF	TGTGCCAGCAGGGAATATACAGGGAACCAGCCCCAGCATTTT
-	TRBV30	TRBJ2-5	-	CAWSTGQQETQYF	TGTGCCTGGAGTACCGGACAGCAAGAGACCCAGTACTTC
-	TRBV28	TRBJ1-5	-	CASSLEGRRGSNQPQHF	TGTGCCAGCAGTTTAGAGGGTCGCAGGGGAAGCAATCAGCCCCAGCATTTT
TRBD2	TRBV7-9	TRBJ2-2	-	CASSLAGGAEPGELFF	TGTGCCAGCAGCTTAGCCGGGGGGGCTGAACCCGGGGAGCTGTTTTTT
TRBD1	TRBV5-6	TRBJ2-6	-	CASSRRRDRGLTGANVLTF	TGTGCCAGCAGCCGGAGGAGGGACAGGGGACTAACTGGGGCCAACGTCCTGACTTTC
TRBD1	TRBV6-1	TRBJ1-1	-	CASQTGETEAFF	TGTGCCAGTCAGACAGGGGAGACTGAAGCTTTCTTT
TRBD1	TRBV9	TRBJ2-1	-	CASSVWGTGGYNEQFF	TGTGCCAGCAGCGTATGGGGGACAGGGGGGTACAATGAGCAGTTCTTC
-	TRBV6-5	TRBJ2-6	-	CASSYSAGSGANVLTF	TGTGCCAGCAGTTACAGCGCAGGGTCTGGGGCCAACGTCCTGACTTTC
TRBD2	TRBV9	TRBJ2-7	-	CASSVAAGGNYEQYF	TGTGCCAGCAGCGTAGCGGCGGGAGGGAACTACGAGCAGTACTTC
TRBD2	TRBV11-3	TRBJ2-3	-	CASSSGLAGSTDTQYF	TGTGCCAGCAGCTCGGGACTAGCGGGGAGCACAGATACGCAGTATTTT
TRBD1	TRBV7-2	TRBJ2-7	-	CASSYHGTGAEQYF	TGTGCCAGCAGCTACCATGGGACAGGGGCCGAGCAGTACTTC
TRBD2	TRBV10-3	TRBJ2-7	-	CAIKEPGLAGVYEQYF	TGTGCCATCAAGGAACCGGGACTAGCGGGGGTCTACGAGCAGTACTTC
TRBD1	TRBV5-1	TRBJ1-1	-	CASSPAGTGYEAFF	TGCGCCAGCAGCCCAGCAGGGACAGGATATGAAGCTTTCTTT
-	TRBV6-5	TRBJ2-3	-	CASTPGTSLTDTQYF	TGTGCCAGCACCCCCGGGACATCCCTCACAGATACGCAGTATTTT
-	TRBV5-4	TRBJ2-1	-	CASSLVGANNEQFF	TGTGCCAGCAGCTTGGTGGGGGCGAACAATGAGCAGTTCTTC
-	TRBV6-5	TRBJ2-1	once	CASSYSGGSVGDEQFF	TGTGCCAGCAGTTACTCGGGGGGTAGCGTAGGTGATGAGCAGTTCTTC
-	TRBV18	TRBJ1-4	-	CASSDRQNRNEKLFF	TGTGCCAGCTCAGACAGACAGAACAGGAATGAAAAACTGTTTTTT
-	TRBV28	TRBJ2-7	-	CASSSFRGQNYEQYF	TGTGCCAGCAGTTCGTTTCGCGGGCAGAACTACGAGCAGTACTTC
-	TRBV19	TRBJ2-5	once	CASSIGGLDALETQYF	TGTGCCAGTAGTATCGGAGGTCTAGATGCCCTAGAGACCCAGTACTTC
-	TRBV29-1	TRBJ1-2	-	CSVDFTPDEGSHYGYTF	TGCAGCGTTGATTTCACCCCGGACGAGGGCAGCCACTATGGCTACACCTTC